One and the same sample provided the 22 T cell receptor beta chains below, sequenced in a study of a mutant IDH1 vaccine in newly diagnosed glioma. Libraries were prepared by immunoSEQ multiplex PCR; TCRdb keeps only in-frame clonotypes and omits some of them. The sample carries 55,000 to 70,000 clones, 70% to 90% recorded once. Stated time point: baseline, week 1 (first vaccination visit). Treatment in this sample: pre-vaccination baseline after standard-of-care therapy. The material sequenced was PBMCs, taken from a glioma patient treated with radiotherapy, temozolomide or both. All receptors come from a man younger than 45 with glioma.

The rearrangement joins TRBV27 to TRBJ2-5; 10 nucleotides agree with TRBD2. This CDR3 spans 15 amino acids. After removal of 4 bases from V and 3 bases from J, the junction contained 5 bases not matched to a gene. Germline V lookup: CDR1 MNHEY, CDR2 SMNVEV (reference sequence). CDR3 amino acids: CASSSIAGGKETQYF. The CDR3 nucleotides read TGTGCCAGCAGTTCTATAGCGGGGGGTAAAGAGACCCAGTACTTC.

CDR3 region: CASSGVAYNEQFF. The CDR3 coding sequence is TGCGCCAGCAGCGGGGTAGCTTACAATGAGCAGTTCTTC. The V gene is TRBV5-1, the J gene TRBJ2-1; D gene uncertain. The CDR3 has 13 residues. Germline V CDR1 and CDR2: SGHRS, YFSETQ. V was pared by 4 bases and J by 4 bases, with 9 bases between. Complete variable domain (other parts from reference TRBV5-1 and TRBJ2-1): KAGVTQTPRYLIKTRGQQVTLSCSPISGHRSVSWYQQTPGQGLQFLFEYFSETQRNKGNFPGRFSGRQFSNSRSEMNVSTLELGDSALYLCASSGVAYNEQFFGPGTRLTVL.

This chain joins TRBV13 and TRBJ2-7, with 8 bases fitting TRBD1. The V gene's germline CDR1 is PRHDT and CDR2 FYEKMQ (reference sequence). This CDR3 is 15 amino acids long. Trimming at V came to 5 bases and at J to 2 bases, leaving 8 bases not matched to a gene. The CDR3 DNA reads TGTGCCAGCAGCACAAGACAGGGGTCAGCCTACGAGCAGTACTTC. Amino acids: CASSTRQGSAYEQYF.

The V call is TRBV4-1, the J call TRBJ1-1; 9 nucleotides line up with TRBD1. This CDR3 spans 17 amino acids. Per germline, CDR1 MGHRA and CDR2 YSYEKL. Trimming removed 2 bases from V and 0 bases from J; junction bases left unmatched: 7. The CDR3: CASSQWTGDFMNTEAFF. In DNA form, the CDR3 reads TGCGCCAGCAGCCAATGGACAGGGGATTTTATGAACACTGAAGCTTTCTTT.

The rearrangement joins TRBV11-1 to TRBJ2-7; D gene ambiguous. The germline CDR1 and CDR2 sequences are SGHAT and FQDESV (reference sequence). V lost 2 bases, J lost 10 bases, and 12 bases lay in between. The CDR3 length is 12 residues. The CDR3 region has the DNA TGTGCCAGCAGCTTAAGGCTCGATCTTCAGTACTTC. This codes for CASSLRLDLQYF.

The gene calls are TRBV15 and TRBJ1-3; D is unclear. This CDR3 is 15 amino acids long. Trimming took 0 bases from V and 4 from J, leaving 10 bases between them. The germline V gene encodes CDR1 LNHNV and CDR2 YYDKDF (reference sequence). CDR3 nucleotide sequence: TGTGCCACCAGCAGAGATCTTGGCGGGGGAAACACCATATATTTT. The encoded protein is CATSRDLGGGNTIYF.

The chain couples TRBV19 to TRBJ2-7; the D gene is possibly TRBD1 (6 bases). Germline V gene sequence: CDR1 LNHDA, CDR2 SQIVND (reference sequence). Deletions cut 6 bases from V and 2 bases from J, with 11 bases between. This CDR3 comprises 13 residues. The chain's CDR3 is CASSLTGTYEQYF. CDR3 nucleotides: TGTGCCAGTAGCCTAACAGGGACCTACGAGCAGTACTTC. Drawing the rest from reference TRBV19 and TRBJ2-7, the complete variable domain is DGGITQSPKYLFRKEGQNVTLSCEQNLNHDAMYWYRQDPGQGLRLIYYSQIVNDFQKGDIAEGYSVSREKKESFPLTVTSAQKNPTAFYLCASSLTGTYEQYFGPGTRLTVT.

This clone came up a few times. V usage is TRBV28 and J usage is TRBJ1-1, with 10 bases matching TRBD1. The CDR3 consists of 16 residues. Unmatched junction bases numbered 10, after V lost 6 bases and J lost 3 bases. CDR1 and CDR2 (germline): MDHEN, SYDVKM. As DNA, the CDR3 is TGTGCCAGCAGCTCCGCGGGACAGGGGAGGCACACTGAAGCTTTCTTT. Encoded protein: CASSSAGQGRHTEAFF.

The V call is TRBV30, the J call TRBJ1-5; D is unresolved. The germline V and J ends were trimmed by 1 base and 7 bases, with 11 bases remaining between them. This CDR3 is 13 amino acids long. CDR1 is GTSNPN and CDR2 is SVGIG in the germline V gene (reference sequence). CDR3 DNA: TGTGCCTGGAGTGCGCTTACCGGACAGCCCCAGCATTTT. As protein: CAWSALTGQPQHF.

The chain carries TRBV5-1 and TRBJ2-2; 9 bases fit TRBD2. The CDR3 has 17 amino acids. Germline V gene data show CDR1 as SGHRS and CDR2 as YFSETQ. Trimming removed 0 bases from V and 3 bases from J; junction bases left unmatched: 6. The CDR3 coding sequence is TGCGCCAGCAGCTTGGTGAGCGGGGGGCCCGACACCGGGGAGCTGTTTTTT. It encodes CASSLVSGGPDTGELFF. The full variable domain, its missing parts supplied by reference TRBV5-1 and TRBJ2-2, is KAGVTQTPRYLIKTRGQQVTLSCSPISGHRSVSWYQQTPGQGLQFLFEYFSETQRNKGNFPGRFSGRQFSNSRSEMNVSTLELGDSALYLCASSLVSGGPDTGELFFGEGSRLTVL.

Comments on this clone: This sample includes further DNA sequences coding for the same CDR3. CDR3 sequence reads: CASSVQETQYF. CDR3 nucleotide sequence: TGCGCCAGCAGCGTCCAAGAGACCCAGTACTTC. The rearrangement links TRBV5-1 to TRBJ2-5; D is undetermined. The CDR3 is 11 amino acids. Germline CDR1 SGHRS, CDR2 YFSETQ. Trimming left V 4 bases short and J 1 base short, with 2 bases between.

Details on this clone: Compared with germline, one end of the junction differs, possibly owing to a read error. This chain links TRBV12-5 with TRBJ2-7; possibly TRBD1 for D (5 bases). The CDR3 loop spans 13 amino acids. In germline, CDR1 is LGHNT, CDR2 FRNRAP. CDR3 residues: CASASQTDPRTDF. CDR3 bases: TGTGCTAGTGCCAGCCAGACAGACCCCCGGACGGACTTC.

The chain couples TRBV6-1 to TRBJ1-1; D is unclear. In germline, CDR1 is MNHNS, CDR2 SASEGT. The CDR3 is 14 residues long. V was pared by 2 bases and J by 4 bases, with 11 bases between. CDR3 in DNA: TGTGCCAGCAGTGAACCGGGATCGTTCACTGAAGCTTTCTTT. It specifies CASSEPGSFTEAFF.

V gene TRBV6-5 combines with J gene TRBJ2-7; tentative D call: TRBD1 (6 bases). The CDR3 spans 15 residues. V shed 7 bases and J shed 0 bases, with 16 bases lying between them. Per germline, CDR1 MNHEY and CDR2 SVGAGI. This chain's CDR3 is CASKQMATGSYEQYF. Here the CDR3 DNA reads TGTGCCAGCAAGCAGATGGCGACAGGCTCCTACGAGCAGTACTTC.

The chain employs TRBV19 and TRBJ1-5; TRBD1 might be the D (5 bases). CDR3 length: 15 amino acids. Germline CDR1 LNHDA, CDR2 SQIVND (reference sequence). V was shortened by 3 bases and J by 6 bases, with 15 bases between the two germline ends. CDR3 DNA: TGTGCCAGTAGTATGGGCGCGCAGGGAGGTCAGCCCCAGCATTTT. Protein: CASSMGAQGGQPQHF.

The CDR3 DNA follows: TGTGCCAGCAGTGAATCTGGACAGGAAGAGACCCAGTACTTC. Translation: CASSESGQEETQYF. The chain joins TRBV25-1 to TRBJ2-5; 7 nucleotides match TRBD1. The length of the CDR3 is 14 residues. The germline V gene has CDR1 MGHDK and CDR2 SYGVNS. The V gene end was trimmed by 1 base and the J gene end by 3 bases; junction bases not matched to a gene: 2.

The J gene is TRBJ2-3, the V gene TRBV7-9; 7 nucleotides align to TRBD1. The ends lost 5 bases at V and 0 bases at J; junction bases unmatched: 5. CDR3 size: 15 residues. In germline, CDR1 is SEHNR, CDR2 FQNEAQ (reference sequence). In DNA, the CDR3 is TGTGCCAGCAGCCCGGGACAGCAGAGCACAGATACGCAGTATTTT. Its protein product is CASSPGQQSTDTQYF.

This chain joins TRBV10-3 and TRBJ1-4; D might be TRBD1 (6 bases). This CDR3 is built from 16 residues. V gave up 8 bases and J gave up 5 bases, with 21 bases separating them. Germline V gene sequence: CDR1 ENHRY, CDR2 SYGVKD. The CDR3 DNA is TGTGCCATCTTTTGGGGGCGGGACGGGGGAAATGAAAAACTGTTTTTT. It yields the protein CAIFWGRDGGNEKLFF.

The chain links TRBV28 to TRBJ2-7; possibly TRBD2 for D (6 bases). This CDR3 is 14 amino acids long. Trimming left V 4 bases short and J 0 bases short, with 10 bases between. Germline CDR1 MDHEN, CDR2 SYDVKM. The CDR3 loop is CASSWGGDSYEQYF. In DNA form, the CDR3 reads TGTGCCAGCAGTTGGGGCGGGGACTCCTACGAGCAGTACTTC.

The rearrangement joins TRBV6-4 to TRBJ2-5; TRBD2 matches at 8 bases. The tail of the sequence fits TRBJ2-7 better, so the J call may be wrong. Germline-derived CDR1 and CDR2 are MRHNA and SNTAGT. This CDR3 is built from 18 residues. In DNA, the CDR3 is TGTGCCAGCAGTCAGGCTAGAACACGGGGGGGCAGCGCCTACGAGCAGTACTTC. Protein product: CASSQARTRGGSAYEQYF.

The V and J genes are TRBV4-1 and TRBJ2-6; 10 nucleotides match TRBD1. Trimming cost V 7 bases and J 4 bases; bases outside gene matches: 13. The CDR3 has 18 residues. From germline, CDR1 is MGHRA and CDR2 YSYEKL. The DNA for the CDR3 is TGCGCCAGCACACAAGGGGGACAGGGGACATCCGGGGCCAACGTCCTGACTTTC. Translating gives CASTQGGQGTSGANVLTF.

This rearrangement joins TRBV6-5 to TRBJ1-6, with 8 positions matching TRBD1. This CDR3 region has 13 residues. With 10 bases clipped from V and 9 bases from J, the junction kept 8 bases outside the gene matches. Germline values: CDR1 MNHEY, CDR2 SVGAGI. CDR3 DNA sequence: TGTGCCACCAGGACAGGGCGAGGTTCACCCCTCCACTTT. This translates into CATRTGRGSPLHF.